The T cell receptor (beta chain) described here comes from a study of CD8 T cells in ankylosing spondylitis. The study, taken as a whole, reports: According to the report, clones linked to the disease were significantly enriched in matched synovial fluid samples taken from ankylosing spondylitis patients. Seven to nine highly homologous variants formed a TCR beta motif that appeared characteristic of ankylosing spondylitis blood. Relatively rare in peripheral blood, disease-linked clones were also CD8+.

The length of the CDR3 is 13 residues. CDR1 is GTSNPN and CDR2 is SVGIG in the germline V gene (reference sequence). With V trimmed by 1 base and J by 13 bases, 12 bases remained unmatched. On this clonotype itself: Its cognate antigen is unknown.

The TCR beta libraries were generated through quantitative 5'-RACE incorporating molecular barcodes. TCRdb itself ran the 5' RACE reads through MiXCR, one entry per CDR3 protein. The table includes roughly 170,000 distinct CDR3 sequences, 9.8% detected once. The chain joins TRBV30 to TRBJ1-1, with TRBD1 matching 7 bases. Sequencing used blood, either unsorted or a sorted T cell fraction (not recorded which). This sequence was found in a female donor with ankylosing spondylitis or in good health (not recorded which). CDR3 sequence: CAWSELDRNSGFF. Here the CDR3 DNA reads TGTGCCTGGAGTGAGCTGGACAGGAATTCAGGTTTCTTT.